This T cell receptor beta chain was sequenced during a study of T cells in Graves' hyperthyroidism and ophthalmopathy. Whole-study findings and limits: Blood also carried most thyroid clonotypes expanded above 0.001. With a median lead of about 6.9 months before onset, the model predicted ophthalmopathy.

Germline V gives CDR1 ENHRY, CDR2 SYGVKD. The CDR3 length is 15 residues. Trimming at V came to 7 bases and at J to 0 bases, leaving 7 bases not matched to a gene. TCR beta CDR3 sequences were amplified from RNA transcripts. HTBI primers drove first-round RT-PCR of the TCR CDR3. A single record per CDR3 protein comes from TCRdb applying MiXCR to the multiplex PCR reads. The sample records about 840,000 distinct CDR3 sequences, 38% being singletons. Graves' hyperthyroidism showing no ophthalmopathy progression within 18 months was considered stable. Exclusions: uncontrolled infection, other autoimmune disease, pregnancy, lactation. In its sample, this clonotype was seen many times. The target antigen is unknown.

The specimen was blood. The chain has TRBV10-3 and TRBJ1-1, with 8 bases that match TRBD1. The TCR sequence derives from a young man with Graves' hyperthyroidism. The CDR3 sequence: CAIKAQGGMNTEAFF. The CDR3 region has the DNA TGTGCCATCAAGGCACAGGGGGGGATGAACACTGAAGCTTTCTTT.